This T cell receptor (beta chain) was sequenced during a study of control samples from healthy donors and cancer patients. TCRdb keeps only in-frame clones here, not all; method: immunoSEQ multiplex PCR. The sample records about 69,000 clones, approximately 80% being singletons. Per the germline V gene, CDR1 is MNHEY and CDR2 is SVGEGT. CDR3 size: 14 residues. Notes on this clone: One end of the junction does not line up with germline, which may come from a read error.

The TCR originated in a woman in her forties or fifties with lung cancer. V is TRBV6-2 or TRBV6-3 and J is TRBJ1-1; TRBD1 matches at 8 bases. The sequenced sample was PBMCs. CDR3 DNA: TGTGCCAGCAGTGACTCCGGGACAGGTACTGAAGCTTTCTTT. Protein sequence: CASSDSGTGTEAFF.